One sample yielded the 27 T cell receptor beta chains listed below, sequenced in a study of OX40 agonist ivuxolimab in advanced cancers. Sequencing was performed with immunoSEQ multiplex PCR; in TCRdb, only in-frame clones are kept and a portion is missing. The sample holds nearly 50,000 clones, approximately 78% seen once. The source material was CD4+ or CD8+ T cells sorted from blood, sampled in a trial of the OX40 agonist ivuxolimab. The receptor source for this set is an adult with an advanced solid tumor such as melanoma, head and neck, liver or kidney cancer.

The chain combines TRBV19 with TRBJ1-2; D is unclear. V shed 1 base and J shed 0 bases, with 6 bases lying between them. This CDR3 contains 14 residues. From germline, CDR1 is LNHDA and CDR2 SQIVND (reference sequence). The CDR3 spells CASSIGAPNYGYTF. DNA for the CDR3: TGTGCCAGTAGTATAGGGGCACCTAACTATGGCTACACCTTC.

The chain carries TRBV28 and TRBJ1-5; no reliable D call. This CDR3 region has 14 residues. Per the germline V gene, CDR1 is MDHEN and CDR2 is SYDVKM. V was trimmed by 1 base and J by 0 bases, leaving 4 bases between them. The CDR3 here is CASSLSTSNQPQHF. CDR3 DNA: TGTGCCAGCAGTTTATCAACTAGCAATCAGCCCCAGCATTTT.

The table lists this clone with a few counts. CDR3 loop: CASSGGQGVSTEAFF. The DNA for the CDR3 is TGCGCCAGCAGCGGCGGACAGGGTGTTAGCACTGAAGCTTTCTTT. This chain connects TRBV5-1 to TRBJ1-1, with 8 bases identical to TRBD1. V lost 4 bases to trimming and J lost 4 bases; unmatched junction nucleotides: 9. The CDR3 length is 15 residues. Germline V gene lookup returns CDR1 SGHRS and CDR2 YFSETQ. Drawing the rest from reference TRBV5-1 and TRBJ1-1, the complete variable domain is KAGVTQTPRYLIKTRGQQVTLSCSPISGHRSVSWYQQTPGQGLQFLFEYFSETQRNKGNFPGRFSGRQFSNSRSEMNVSTLELGDSALYLCASSGGQGVSTEAFFGQGTRLTVV.

The chain has TRBV6-5 and TRBJ2-1, with 8 bases fitting TRBD2. Germline V gene sequence: CDR1 MNHEY, CDR2 SVGAGI. The length of the CDR3 is 13 residues. V lost 6 bases and J lost 7; bases outside the gene matches: 5. This chain's CDR3 is CASSGTRSNEQFF. Written as DNA, the CDR3 is TGTGCCAGCAGCGGGACTAGATCGAATGAGCAGTTCTTC.

The J gene is TRBJ2-1, the V gene TRBV6-1; D remains ambiguous. Germline loops: CDR1 MNHNS, CDR2 SASEGT. V lost 6 bases to trimming and J lost 2 bases, with 2 bases between them. The CDR3 length is 11 residues. CDR3 amino acids: CASRTYNEQFF. CDR3 DNA: TGTGCCAGCAGGACCTACAATGAGCAGTTCTTC.

V and J are TRBV7-2 and TRBJ2-5, with TRBD1 matching over 9 bases. The CDR3 consists of 16 residues. Germline V CDR1 and CDR2: SGHTA, FQGNSA. Losses at the gene ends were 2 bases for V and 5 bases for J; bases not matched to a gene: 9. CDR3 coding DNA: TGTGCCAGCAGCTTAACATGGGGACAGGGCTTGGAGACCCAGTACTTC. Amino acid sequence: CASSLTWGQGLETQYF.

Only a few counts were recorded for this clone. Other DNA sequences in the sample encode the same CDR3. This chain links TRBV5-4 with TRBJ2-3; 11 nucleotides line up with TRBD2. Per germline, CDR1 SGHNT and CDR2 YYREEE (reference sequence). V trimming: 4 bases; J trimming: 0 bases; junction bases outside the gene matches: 4. The CDR3 totals 16 residues. Here the CDR3 reads CASSAGTSGSTDTQYF. CDR3 in DNA: TGTGCCAGCAGCGCCGGGACTAGCGGAAGCACAGATACGCAGTATTTT.

This clone is deemed medium-sized. The genes are TRBV4-3 and TRBJ2-7; D remains ambiguous. Trimming took 1 base from V and 7 from J, leaving 14 bases between them. This CDR3 is built from 14 residues. The germline V gene encodes CDR1 LGHNA and CDR2 YSLEER. In DNA, the CDR3 is TGCGCCAGCAGCCAAGGCCAGGCGCAGGATGAGCAGTACTTC. Encoded protein: CASSQGQAQDEQYF.

This clone has more than one count but fewer than ten. This chain connects TRBV7-6 to TRBJ2-1; D gene unclear. The CDR3 loop spans 14 amino acids. In germline, CDR1 is SGHVS, CDR2 FNYEAQ. V was cut by 5 bases and J by 4 bases, with 12 bases left in between. The CDR3 DNA sequence: TGTGCCAGCAGCACAGACGTTACATACAATGAGCAGTTCTTC. Protein sequence: CASSTDVTYNEQFF.

J is TRBJ2-5 and V is TRBV10-2; TRBD1 is a possible D gene (5 bases). The end of the DNA aligns better with TRBJ2-7, so the J call may be wrong. The CDR3 is made up of 14 amino acids. In germline, CDR1 is WSHSY, CDR2 SAAADI. The CDR3 nucleotides read TGCGCCAGCAGTGAGGACAGTTTCTACTACGAGCAGTACTTC. Protein: CASSEDSFYYEQYF.

This rearrangement joins TRBV7-8 to TRBJ2-1; D call uncertain. CDR3 length: 13 residues. CDR1 is SGHVS and CDR2 is FQNEAQ in the germline V gene. With 5 bases removed from V and 9 bases from J, the gap between germline ends came to 14 bases. For the CDR3, the DNA is TGTGCCAGCAGCCCTTCCCGGTTGACTGAGCAGTTCTTC. Translating it yields CASSPSRLTEQFF. The full variable domain, its missing parts supplied by reference TRBV7-8 and TRBJ2-1, is GAGVSQSPRYKVAKRGQDVALRCDPISGHVSLFWYQQALGQGPEFLTYFQNEAQLDKSGLPSDRFFAERPEGSVSTLKIQRTQQEDSAVYLCASSPSRLTEQFFGPGTRLTVL.

J is TRBJ2-1 and V is TRBV5-6, with 8 bases identical to TRBD2. Trimming at V came to 0 bases and at J to 7 bases, leaving 6 bases not matched to a gene. The CDR3 runs to 15 residues. Germline CDR1 is SGHDT and CDR2 is YYEEEE. The DNA of the CDR3 is TGTGCCAGCAGCTTGGGGGGACTAGAATCGAATGAGCAGTTCTTC. Translated: CASSLGGLESNEQFF.

The chain combines TRBV18 with TRBJ2-7, with 7 bases that match TRBD2. The CDR3 has 13 amino acids. Per the germline V gene, CDR1 is KGHSH and CDR2 is LQKENI. The V and J ends lost 3 bases and 3 bases, in that order; junction bases with no gene match: 2. CDR3 region: CASSPGRDYEQYF. As DNA, the CDR3 is TGTGCCAGCTCACCGGGGAGGGACTACGAGCAGTACTTC.

The chain has TRBV6-4 and TRBJ2-4; D gene ambiguous. The ends were cut back, 0 bases at V and 0 bases at J, with 9 bases in the middle. This CDR3 is built from 16 residues. Per germline, CDR1 MRHNA and CDR2 SNTAGT. CDR3 protein: CASSDSVRLAKNIQYF. For the CDR3, the DNA is TGTGCCAGCAGTGACTCGGTCCGGCTAGCCAAAAACATTCAGTACTTC.

The CDR3 sequence: CASSIKREGGYEQYF. CDR3 bases: TGTGCCAGTAGTATTAAGCGGGAGGGTGGCTACGAGCAGTACTTC. The chain uses TRBV19 and TRBJ2-7, with 10 bases that match TRBD2. J gave up 3 bases and V 3 bases, and 5 bases lay outside the gene matches. Germline CDR1 reads LNHDA; CDR2 reads SQIVND (reference sequence). This CDR3 comprises 15 residues.

This chain joins TRBV29-1 and TRBJ2-5, with 10 bases matching TRBD1. The J call may be faulty, since TRBJ2-7 better matches the DNA end. Germline CDR1 is SQVTM and CDR2 is ANQGSEA. This CDR3 spans 13 amino acids. CDR3: CSVRTGGFYEQYF. The CDR3 nucleotides read TGCAGCGTTCGGACAGGGGGTTTCTACGAGCAGTACTTC.

This clone is a singleton in its sample. The J gene is TRBJ1-1, the V gene TRBV7-9, with D perhaps TRBD1 (5 bases). Germline V gives CDR1 SEHNR, CDR2 FQNEAQ (reference sequence). This CDR3 has 12 residues. V lost 4 bases and J lost 6, with 9 bases in between. This chain's CDR3 is CASSWRQPEAFF. In DNA form, the CDR3 reads TGTGCCAGCAGCTGGCGACAGCCTGAAGCTTTCTTT.

The genes are TRBV6-6 and TRBJ1-4; weak D call: TRBD1 (5 bases). The CDR3 contains 15 residues. Per germline, CDR1 MNHNY and CDR2 SVGAGI (reference sequence). V shed 4 bases and J shed 7 bases, with 16 bases lying between them. In DNA form, the CDR3 reads TGTGCCAGCAGTTTCCTTCTGGGGGGGTCTGAAAAACTGTTTTTT. It yields the protein CASSFLLGGSEKLFF.

Worth noting for this clone: Mismatch with germline at one junction end may stem from a read error. V is TRBV11-3 and J is TRBJ2-1; TRBD1 is a possible D gene (6 bases). Germline lookup yields CDR1 SGHNT and CDR2 YENEEA. CDR3 length: 13 amino acids. In DNA form, the CDR3 reads TGTGCCAGCAGCTTTTCCCAGGGGTCCAACCCCGTCTTC. Translating it yields CASSFSQGSNPVF.

The V and J genes are TRBV12-5 and TRBJ1-5; 7 bases map to TRBD1. Germline values: CDR1 LGHNT, CDR2 FRNRAP. This CDR3 contains 13 residues. The ends lost 6 bases at V and 4 bases at J; junction bases unmatched: 3. The CDR3 DNA reads TGTGCTAGTGGGGACAGGTTTAATCAGCCCCAGCATTTT. This gives the protein CASGDRFNQPQHF.

The genes are TRBV5-1 and TRBJ2-1; TRBD2 matches at 7 bases. Per germline, CDR1 SGHRS and CDR2 YFSETQ. The V and J ends lost 0 bases and 8 bases, in that order; junction bases with no gene match: 8. The CDR3 sequence is 15 residues long. CDR3 sequence reads: CASSLGLANVDEQFF. The CDR3 DNA sequence: TGCGCCAGCAGCTTGGGACTAGCCAACGTGGATGAGCAGTTCTTC.

This clone has just one count. The rearrangement links TRBV5-1 to TRBJ1-1; D not certain. The V and J ends lost 6 bases and 6 bases respectively, with 12 bases between them. Germline CDR1 and CDR2: SGHRS and YFSETQ. The CDR3 extends over 12 amino acids. CDR3 region: CASTEGGSEAFF. In DNA form, the CDR3 reads TGCGCCAGCACGGAGGGAGGGTCTGAAGCTTTCTTT.

This chain uses TRBV18 with TRBJ2-7, with a possible D match to TRBD1 (6 bases). CDR3 length equals 15 residues. The germline V and J ends were trimmed by 0 bases and 3 bases, with 12 bases remaining between them. CDR1 KGHSH and CDR2 LQKENI come from the germline V gene. The CDR3 nucleotides are TGTGCCAGCTCACCACCGACAGGTGAAAGCTACGAGCAGTACTTC. Translation gives CASSPPTGESYEQYF.

This clone has only one observation. Other DNA sequences in the sample encode the same CDR3. V is TRBV19 and J is TRBJ2-1; 8 bases align to TRBD2. The V gene's germline CDR1 is LNHDA and CDR2 SQIVND (reference sequence). V dropped 2 bases and J dropped 0; count of bases not matched to a gene: 0. There are 15 residues in the CDR3. The CDR3 spells CASSISGSSYNEQFF. The DNA of the CDR3 is TGTGCCAGTAGTATAAGCGGGAGCTCCTACAATGAGCAGTTCTTC.

The chain is built from TRBV6-5 and TRBJ2-6; D ambiguous. Deletions cut 2 bases from V and 2 bases from J, with 7 bases between. This CDR3 is built from 15 residues. Germline CDR1 is MNHEY and CDR2 is SVGAGI. Written as DNA, the CDR3 is TGTGCCAGCAGTTACGCCCGGGCTGGGGCCAACGTCCTGACTTTC. Amino acids: CASSYARAGANVLTF.

The chain recombines TRBV19 with TRBJ2-1; D is possibly TRBD2 (5 bases). Germline V gene data show CDR1 as LNHDA and CDR2 as SQIVND (reference sequence). The CDR3 runs to 15 residues. V was cut by 5 bases and J by 7 bases, with 18 bases left in between. CDR3 protein: CASSVGSSYENEQFF. DNA for the CDR3: TGTGCCAGTAGTGTTGGGTCTAGCTATGAGAATGAGCAGTTCTTC.

The chain joins TRBV7-6 to TRBJ2-1; TRBD2 agrees at 8 bases. From germline, CDR1 is SGHVS and CDR2 FNYEAQ. Germline trimming cut 0 bases from V and 5 bases from J; bases unmatched to any gene: 9. CDR3 length: 17 amino acids. CDR3 in DNA: TGTGCCAGCAGCTTAGCGCTAGCGGGCTCTCAGAACAATGAGCAGTTCTTC. This translates into CASSLALAGSQNNEQFF.